One sample yielded the 11 T cell receptor beta chains listed below, sequenced in a study of identical twins. MiXCR was run by TCRdb on the 5' RACE reads, yielding one entry per CDR3 protein. The data show 600,000 to 800,000 distinct CDR3 sequences, 21% seen once. The same data also went into a second study, on T cells expressing NK-cell markers.

Sequenced input: PBMCs. These receptors came from a young woman in good health.

CDR3 amino acids: CASSYPSGRSSGELFF. CDR3 nucleotide sequence: TGTGCCAGCAGTTACCCTAGCGGGAGATCGAGCGGGGAGCTGTTTTTT. J is TRBJ2-2 and V is TRBV6-2 or TRBV6-3; 10 bases are shared with TRBD2. The V and J ends lost 2 bases and 7 bases, in that order; junction bases with no gene match: 7. The CDR3 loop spans 16 amino acids. CDR1 MNHEY and CDR2 SVGEGT come from the germline V gene.

The rearrangement uses TRBV20-1 and TRBJ2-3; TRBD2 aligns across 7 bases. The CDR3 covers 15 residues. Germline V CDR1 and CDR2: DFQATT, SNEGSKA (reference sequence). With V trimmed by 6 bases and J by 0 bases, 9 bases remained unmatched. The CDR3 DNA sequence: TGCAGTGCCGTCTCTCGGGAGGCCAGCACAGATACGCAGTATTTT. Translating it yields CSAVSREASTDTQYF.

This clonotype turned up a few times. The V call is TRBV20-1, the J call TRBJ2-1; D is possibly TRBD2 (6 bases). The CDR3 contains 15 residues. V lost 0 bases and J lost 6, with 15 bases in between. CDR1 is DFQATT and CDR2 is SNEGSKA in the germline V gene (reference sequence). The CDR3 region has the DNA TGCAGTGCTAGAGATGGAGGGTATGGGGTCAATGAGCAGTTCTTC. The encoded protein is CSARDGGYGVNEQFF.

V gene TRBV5-1 combines with J gene TRBJ2-7, with D unresolved. Per the germline V gene, CDR1 is SGHRS and CDR2 is YFSETQ. CDR3 length: 16 residues. Trimming shortened V by 3 bases and J by 0 bases, and 16 bases separated the two germline ends. The DNA for the CDR3 is TGCGCCAGCAGCTCTGGCCAGGCGTTCAGCTCCTACGAGCAGTACTTC. This encodes CASSSGQAFSSYEQYF. Combining the CDR3 with reference TRBV5-1 and TRBJ2-7 gives the whole variable domain KAGVTQTPRYLIKTRGQQVTLSCSPISGHRSVSWYQQTPGQGLQFLFEYFSETQRNKGNFPGRFSGRQFSNSRSEMNVSTLELGDSALYLCASSSGQAFSSYEQYFGPGTRLTVT.

This clonotype was seen more than once but under ten times. This chain uses TRBV7-2 with TRBJ2-7; no definite D call. Trimming cost V 1 base and J 0 bases, with 7 bases left between them. This CDR3 has 14 residues. Germline V gene sequence: CDR1 SGHTA, CDR2 FQGNSA. CDR3 nucleotides: TGTGCCAGCAGCTTAGATCCTTACTCCTACGAGCAGTACTTC. Amino acids: CASSLDPYSYEQYF. The full variable domain, rest sourced from reference TRBV7-2 and TRBJ2-7, is GAGVSQSPSNKVTEKGKDVELRCDPISGHTALYWYRQSLGQGLEFLIYFQGNSAPDKSGLPSDRFSAERTGGSVSTLTIQRTQQEDSAVYLCASSLDPYSYEQYFGPGTRLTVT.

V usage is TRBV12-3 or TRBV12-4 and J usage is TRBJ1-1, with D perhaps TRBD1 (5 bases). Trimming removed 11 bases at V and 7 bases at J, with 17 bases between. The CDR3 runs 12 residues. The CDR3 DNA is TGTGCCTTAGGTTGGGGGAACGGTGAAGCTTTCTTT. Amino acid sequence: CALGWGNGEAFF.

The chain couples TRBV9 to TRBJ2-7, with 13 bases that match TRBD2. Trimming took 4 bases from V and 3 from J; bases not matched to a gene: 13. Germline V lookup: CDR1 SGDLS, CDR2 YYNGEE. The CDR3 totals 18 residues. In nucleotides, the CDR3 is TGTGCCAGCAGCCCTAGCTTGCGGACTAGCGGGAGACACTACGAGCAGTACTTC. Residues: CASSPSLRTSGRHYEQYF.

This clonotype turned up a few times. The CDR3 loop is CASSQQQGLGYEQYF. For the CDR3, the DNA is TGTGCCAGCAGCCAACAACAGGGACTTGGCTACGAGCAGTACTTC. The rearrangement links TRBV4-2 to TRBJ2-7; D possibly uses TRBD1 or TRBD2 (6 bases each). Germline V gene data show CDR1 as LGHNA and CDR2 as YNFKEQ. Between the trimmed V and J ends, which lost 2 bases and 3 bases, there was a span of 14 bases. The CDR3 consists of 15 residues.

This clonotype showed up just a few times. This sequence joins TRBV20-1 and TRBJ1-4; no clear D. CDR1 and CDR2 (germline): DFQATT, SNEGSKA (reference sequence). CDR3 length equals 14 residues. The germline V and J ends were trimmed by 6 bases and 0 bases, with 11 bases remaining between them. CDR3 sequence (DNA): TGCAGTGCGTACGACGGTGCAACTAATGAAAAACTGTTTTTT. Residues: CSAYDGATNEKLFF.

The CDR3 sequence: CASRARTSGYDEQFF. The CDR3 nucleotides read TGTGCCAGTAGGGCACGGACTAGCGGGTATGATGAGCAGTTCTTC. The chain links TRBV19 to TRBJ2-1, with TRBD2 matching 11 bases. The CDR3 is made up of 15 amino acids. Looked up from germline, CDR1 is LNHDA and CDR2 is SQIVND (reference sequence). J lost 8 bases, V lost 6 bases, and 9 bases had no gene match.

The chain couples TRBV5-1 to TRBJ1-1, with D perhaps TRBD1 (5 bases). CDR3 length: 15 residues. Per the germline V gene, CDR1 is SGHRS and CDR2 is YFSETQ. Trimming stripped 5 bases from V and 0 bases from J, with 14 bases between. CDR3 sequence (DNA): TGCGCCAGCAGACCGTCCGACAGCATGAACACTGAAGCTTTCTTT. This encodes CASRPSDSMNTEAFF.